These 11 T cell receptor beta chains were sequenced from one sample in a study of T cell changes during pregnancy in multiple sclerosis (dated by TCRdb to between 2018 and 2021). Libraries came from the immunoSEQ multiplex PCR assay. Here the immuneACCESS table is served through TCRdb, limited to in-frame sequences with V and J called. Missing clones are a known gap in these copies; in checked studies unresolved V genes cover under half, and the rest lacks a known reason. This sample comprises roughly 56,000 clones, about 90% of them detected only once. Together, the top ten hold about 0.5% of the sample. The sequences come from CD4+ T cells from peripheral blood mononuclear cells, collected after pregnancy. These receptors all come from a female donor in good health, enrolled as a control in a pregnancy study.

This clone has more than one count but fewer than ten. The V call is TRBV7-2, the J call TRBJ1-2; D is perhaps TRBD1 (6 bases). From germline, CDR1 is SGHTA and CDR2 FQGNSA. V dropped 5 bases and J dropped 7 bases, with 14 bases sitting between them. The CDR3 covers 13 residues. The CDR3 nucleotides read TGTGCCAGCAGCCGAAACAGGGTATCTGGCTACACCTTC. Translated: CASSRNRVSGYTF.

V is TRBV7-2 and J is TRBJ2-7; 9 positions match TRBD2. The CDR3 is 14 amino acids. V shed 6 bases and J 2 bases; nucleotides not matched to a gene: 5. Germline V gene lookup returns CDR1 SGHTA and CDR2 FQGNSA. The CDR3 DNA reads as TGTGCCAGCAGGGGAGGCGGGGGGGCCTACGAGCAGTACTTC. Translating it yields CASRGGGGAYEQYF.

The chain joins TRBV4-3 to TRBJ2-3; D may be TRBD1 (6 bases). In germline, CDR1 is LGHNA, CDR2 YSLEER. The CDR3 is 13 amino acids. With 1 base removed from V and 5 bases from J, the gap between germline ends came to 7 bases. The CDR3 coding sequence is TGCGCCAGCAGCCAAGTAGGGGGAGATACGCAGTATTTT. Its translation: CASSQVGGDTQYF.

The CDR3 DNA is TGTGCCAGCAGTTACGGGACAGAGATCAGCAAACAGTTCTTC. This sequence encodes CASSYGTEISKQFF. The chain combines TRBV6-5 with TRBJ2-1; 7 bases fit TRBD1. In germline, CDR1 is MNHEY, CDR2 SVGAGI. J was trimmed by 13 bases and V by 2 bases; bases with no gene match: 11. The CDR3 has 14 amino acids.

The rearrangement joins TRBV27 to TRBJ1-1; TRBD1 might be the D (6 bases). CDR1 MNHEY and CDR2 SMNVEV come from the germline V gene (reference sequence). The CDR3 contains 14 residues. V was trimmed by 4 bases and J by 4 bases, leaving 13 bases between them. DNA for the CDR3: TGTGCCAGCAGTTCCGGGGGGCTGGGCACTGAAGCTTTCTTT. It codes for CASSSGGLGTEAFF.

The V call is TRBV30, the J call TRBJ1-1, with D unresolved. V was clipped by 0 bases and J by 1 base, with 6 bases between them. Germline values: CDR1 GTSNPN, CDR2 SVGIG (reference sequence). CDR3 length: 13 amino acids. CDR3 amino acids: CAWSVARNTEAFF. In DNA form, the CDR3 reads TGTGCCTGGAGTGTTGCCAGGAACACTGAAGCTTTCTTT.

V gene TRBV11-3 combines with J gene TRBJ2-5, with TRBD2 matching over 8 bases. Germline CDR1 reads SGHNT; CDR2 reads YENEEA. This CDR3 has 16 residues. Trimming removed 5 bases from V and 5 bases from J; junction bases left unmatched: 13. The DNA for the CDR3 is TGTGCCAGCAGCGAATCCGGGACTAGTGTGGATGAGACCCAGTACTTC. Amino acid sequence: CASSESGTSVDETQYF.

CDR3 DNA sequence: TGTGCCAGCAGTGAACAGGGGCCCCCCACGACGGGCACTGAAGCTTTCTTT. It translates to CASSEQGPPTTGTEAFF. This rearrangement joins TRBV7-3 to TRBJ1-1; 7 positions agree with TRBD1. Germline CDR1 SGHTA, CDR2 FQGTGA. This CDR3 has 17 residues. Unmatched junction bases numbered 17, after V lost 6 bases and J lost 4 bases.

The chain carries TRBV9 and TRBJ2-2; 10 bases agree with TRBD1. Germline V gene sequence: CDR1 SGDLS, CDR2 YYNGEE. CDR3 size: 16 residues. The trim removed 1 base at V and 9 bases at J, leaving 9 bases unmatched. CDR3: CASSVSGTGVPRELFF. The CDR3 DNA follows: TGTGCCAGCAGCGTATCAGGGACAGGGGTTCCCCGGGAGCTGTTTTTT.

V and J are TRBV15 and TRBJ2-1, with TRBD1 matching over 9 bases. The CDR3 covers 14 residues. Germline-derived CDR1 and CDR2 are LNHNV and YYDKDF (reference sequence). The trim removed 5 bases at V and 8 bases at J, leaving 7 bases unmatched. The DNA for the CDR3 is TGTGCCACCAGCCCAGGGGACAGGGTTGATGAGCAGTTCTTC. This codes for CATSPGDRVDEQFF.

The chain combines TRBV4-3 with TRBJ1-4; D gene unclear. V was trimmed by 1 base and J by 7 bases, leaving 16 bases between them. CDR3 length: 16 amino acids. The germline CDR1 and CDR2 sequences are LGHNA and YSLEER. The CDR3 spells CASSQGQSVLREKLFF. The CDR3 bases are TGCGCCAGCAGCCAAGGACAATCGGTTCTTCGTGAAAAACTGTTTTTT.